Listed below are T cell receptor beta chains from one sample, sequenced in a study of regulatory T cells in long-lasting Graves disease. In TCRdb, the multiplex PCR reads were re-called with MiXCR into one record per CDR3 protein. The sample shows around 240,000 distinct CDR3 sequences, under 20% of them seen only once. Separately, the same data were catalogued under a study of T cells in Graves' hyperthyroidism and ophthalmopathy.

The input for sequencing was peripheral blood mononuclear cells (PBMCs), taken at new diagnosis, from a patient treated with antithyroid drugs. These receptors originate from a woman younger than 45 with Graves disease. The CDR3 runs from the conserved cysteine through the conserved F or W. Some rows mark clone size as missing; the rest say once, few, many or name a class of expanded clone.

cdr3_aa	j_call	clone_size	v_call	cdr3_length
CASSYSATYEQYF	TRBJ2-7	many	TRBV11-2	13
CASSLVGQGLSYEQYF	NA	many	TRBV7-2	16
CASSYGGYEQFF	TRBJ2-1	NA	TRBV6-5	12
CASSLQLIAKNIQYF	TRBJ2-4	many	TRBV2	15
CASRELSTDTQYF	TRBJ2-3	few	TRBV6-2/TRBV6-3	13
CASSPDRARFFLNEQFF	TRBJ2-1	many	TRBV5-1	17
CATRQGYGYTF	TRBJ1-2	many	TRBV6-1	11
CASSPGGYSNQPQHF	TRBJ1-5	many	TRBV18	15
CASSPGLSNTEAFF	TRBJ1-1	many	TRBV18	14
CASSSGQLSGNTIYF	TRBJ1-3	NA	TRBV6-2/TRBV6-3	15
CASSYAGLAGGPGYEQYF	TRBJ2-7	NA	TRBV6-9	18
CASSPGDNSNQPQHF	TRBJ1-5	many	TRBV16	15
CASSRTTPRGNEQFF	TRBJ2-1	few	TRBV6-1	15
CASSGTSGGGTDTQYF	TRBJ2-3	many	TRBV5-1	16
CASSLGAAFYGYTF	TRBJ1-2	few	TRBV6-9	14
CASSKLDGGSNEKLFF	TRBJ1-4	many	TRBV5-1	16
CASSPRADAGELFF	TRBJ2-2	many	TRBV3-1	14
CASRLRDRGGNTIYF	TRBJ1-3	many	TRBV12-3/TRBV12-4	15
CASSFWGPYGYTF	TRBJ1-2	NA	TRBV9	13
CATNGGDSRNTEAFF	TRBJ1-1	many	TRBV15	15
CASSPGQGGSYEQYF	TRBJ2-7	many	TRBV12-3/TRBV12-4	15
CASSIGLENYNTDTQYF	TRBJ2-3	many	TRBV19	17
CSASLLQGAKVNQPQHF	TRBJ1-5	NA	TRBV20-1	17
CASSPSTGGSQPQHF	TRBJ1-5	many	TRBV3-1	15
CASSPSGTAATNEKLFF	TRBJ1-4	many	TRBV4-1	17
CASSSEVVSYNEQFF	TRBJ2-1	NA	TRBV6-2/TRBV6-3	15